This TCR beta chain was observed in a study of T cell responses to AZD1222 COVID-19 vaccine. V was trimmed by 3 bases and J by 8 bases, leaving 10 bases between them. The CDR3 spans 11 residues. Germline lookup yields CDR1 DFQATT and CDR2 SNEGSKA (reference sequence). TCRdb's copy holds only in-frame clones and misses some; the assay was immunoSEQ multiplex PCR. The table lists about 89,000 clones, more than 70% of them singletons. This clone has more than one count but fewer than ten. Its antigen is unknown. Study findings and constraints: A mostly white British donor set with more females was recruited, and clonal diversity was possibly underestimated. Among spike-specific TCRs, nearly half reportedly target unmutated variant regions.

Pooling was applied to second doses at about 4 or about 12 weeks. This chain connects TRBV20-1 to TRBJ1-2; D unresolved. Specimen: peripheral blood, collected 28 days after the second AZD1222 dose. The origin of this receptor is an adult who received the AZD1222 COVID-19 vaccine. The CDR3 region has the DNA TGCAGTGCTAGGGACGTGCCGGGCTACACCTTC. It translates to CSARDVPGYTF.